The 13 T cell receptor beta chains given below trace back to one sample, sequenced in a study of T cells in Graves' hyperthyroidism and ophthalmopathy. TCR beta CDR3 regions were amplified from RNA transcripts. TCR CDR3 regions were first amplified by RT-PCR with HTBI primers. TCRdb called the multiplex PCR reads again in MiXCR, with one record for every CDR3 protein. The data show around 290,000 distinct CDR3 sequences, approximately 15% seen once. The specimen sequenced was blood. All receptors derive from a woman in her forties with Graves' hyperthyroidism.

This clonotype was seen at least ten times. CDR3 residues: CASRVQGATYEQYF. DNA of the CDR3: TGTGCCAGCAGGGTACAGGGGGCCACCTACGAGCAGTACTTC. The chain has TRBV12-3 or TRBV12-4 and TRBJ2-7; 9 positions match TRBD1. The CDR3 has 14 residues. After removal of 6 bases from V and 2 bases from J, the junction contained 5 bases not matched to a gene.

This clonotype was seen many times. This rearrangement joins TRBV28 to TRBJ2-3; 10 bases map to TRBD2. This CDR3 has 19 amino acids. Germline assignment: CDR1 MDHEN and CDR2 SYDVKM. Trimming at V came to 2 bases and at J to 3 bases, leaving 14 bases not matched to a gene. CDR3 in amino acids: CASSLGASGSRFLTDTQYF. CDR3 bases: TGTGCCAGCAGTTTAGGGGCTAGCGGGAGCCGCTTCCTAACAGATACGCAGTATTTT.

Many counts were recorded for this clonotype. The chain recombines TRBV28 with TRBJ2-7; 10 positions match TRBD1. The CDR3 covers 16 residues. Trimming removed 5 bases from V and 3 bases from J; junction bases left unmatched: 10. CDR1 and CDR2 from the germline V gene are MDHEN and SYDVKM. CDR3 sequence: CASSIFGTGVFYEQYF. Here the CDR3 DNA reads TGTGCCAGCAGTATTTTCGGGACAGGGGTTTTCTACGAGCAGTACTTC.

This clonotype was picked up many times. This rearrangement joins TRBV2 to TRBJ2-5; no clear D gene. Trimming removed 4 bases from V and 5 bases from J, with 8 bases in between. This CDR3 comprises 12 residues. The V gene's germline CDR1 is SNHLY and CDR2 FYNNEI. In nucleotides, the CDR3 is TGTGCCAGCAGTGTAACGGTGGAGACCCAGTACTTC. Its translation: CASSVTVETQYF.

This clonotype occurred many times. The CDR3 bases are TGTGCCAGCAGCTTAGTGTGGGGGGGAGATACGCAGTATTTT. Translating it yields CASSLVWGGDTQYF. The chain uses TRBV7-2 and TRBJ2-3, with 7 bases lining up with TRBD2. This CDR3 has 14 amino acids. The V gene's germline CDR1 is SGHTA and CDR2 FQGNSA. V trimming: 1 base; J trimming: 5 bases; junction bases outside the gene matches: 3.

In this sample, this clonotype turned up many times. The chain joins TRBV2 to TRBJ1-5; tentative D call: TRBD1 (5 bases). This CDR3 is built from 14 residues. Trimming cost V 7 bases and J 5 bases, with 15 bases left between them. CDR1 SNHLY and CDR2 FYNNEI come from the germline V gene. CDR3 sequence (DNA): TGTGCCAGCAAAGAAGGGGTAGGGTATCAGCCCCAGCATTTT. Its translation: CASKEGVGYQPQHF.

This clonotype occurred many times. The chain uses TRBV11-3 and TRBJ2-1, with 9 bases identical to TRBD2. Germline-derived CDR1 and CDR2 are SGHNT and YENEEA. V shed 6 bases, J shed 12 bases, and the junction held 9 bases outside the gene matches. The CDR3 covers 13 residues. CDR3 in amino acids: CASSQTRLAAQFF. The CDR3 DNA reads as TGTGCCAGCAGTCAAACGAGACTAGCGGCGCAGTTCTTC.

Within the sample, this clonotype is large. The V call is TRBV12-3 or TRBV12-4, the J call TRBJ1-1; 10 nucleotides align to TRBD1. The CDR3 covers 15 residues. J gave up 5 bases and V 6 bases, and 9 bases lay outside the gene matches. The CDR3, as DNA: TGTGCCAGCAGCAAACCCGGACAGGGGGATACTGAAGCTTTCTTT. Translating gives CASSKPGQGDTEAFF.

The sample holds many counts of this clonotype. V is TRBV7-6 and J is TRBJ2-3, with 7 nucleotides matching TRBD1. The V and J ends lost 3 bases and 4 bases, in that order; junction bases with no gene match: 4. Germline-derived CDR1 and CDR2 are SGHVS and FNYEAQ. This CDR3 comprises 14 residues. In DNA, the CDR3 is TGTGCCAGCAGCTTTACGGGACAGTCAGATACGCAGTATTTT. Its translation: CASSFTGQSDTQYF.

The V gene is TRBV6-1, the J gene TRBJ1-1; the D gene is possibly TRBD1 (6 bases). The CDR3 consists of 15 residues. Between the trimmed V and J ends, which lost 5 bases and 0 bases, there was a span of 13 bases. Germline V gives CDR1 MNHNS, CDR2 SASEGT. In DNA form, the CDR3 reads TGTGCCAGCAGTCCGCCGGGGGGCATGAACACTGAAGCTTTCTTT. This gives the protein CASSPPGGMNTEAFF.

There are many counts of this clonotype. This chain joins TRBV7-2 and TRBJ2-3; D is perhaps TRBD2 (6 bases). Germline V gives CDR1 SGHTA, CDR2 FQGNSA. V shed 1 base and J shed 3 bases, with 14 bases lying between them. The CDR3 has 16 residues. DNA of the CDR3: TGTGCCAGCAGCTTAGAGGTTGGGGGGATGACAGATACGCAGTATTTT. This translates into CASSLEVGGMTDTQYF.

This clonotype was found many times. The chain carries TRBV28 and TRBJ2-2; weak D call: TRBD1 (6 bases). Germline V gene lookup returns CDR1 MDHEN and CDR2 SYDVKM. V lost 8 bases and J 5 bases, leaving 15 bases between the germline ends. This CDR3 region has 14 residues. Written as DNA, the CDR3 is TGTGCCAGCGGGGACCTTCAGGGGACCGGGGAGCTGTTTTTT. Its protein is CASGDLQGTGELFF.

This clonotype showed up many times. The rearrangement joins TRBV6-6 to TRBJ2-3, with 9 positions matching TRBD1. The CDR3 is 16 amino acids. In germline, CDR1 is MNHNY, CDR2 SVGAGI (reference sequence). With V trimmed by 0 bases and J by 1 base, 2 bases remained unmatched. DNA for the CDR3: TGTGCCAGCAGTTACTCACGACAGGGGGGCACAGATACGCAGTATTTT. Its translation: CASSYSRQGGTDTQYF.